The rows below give T cell receptor beta chains drawn from one sample of a study of PD-L1 blockade in urothelial cancer. Clones were read by immunoSEQ multiplex PCR, and TCRdb kept only the in-frame ones, dropping some. The repertoire has around 68,000 clones, about 81% of them found once; the top ten carry 1.5% to 2%. The sample here was PBMCs, taken around atezolizumab (anti-PD-L1) treatment. The source is a man in his 70s with urothelial cancer. Both conserved end residues are part of each CDR3. The D gene is left open where the match is weak. Size tells how often a clone was seen (once, few, many) or the class of an expanded clone, and some rows leave it out.

- | TRBJ1-1 | TRBV6-6 | - | TGTGCCAGCAGTTACTCCGAGGTTGTTATCACTGAAGCTTTCTTT | CASSYSEVVITEAFF
- | TRBJ2-3 | TRBV7-2 | - | TGTGCCAGCAGCTGGCTGCAGGGGGATACGCAGTATTTT | CASSWLQGDTQYF
- | TRBJ2-3 | TRBV30 | - | TGTGCCTGGAGTGTACTTTATGGCACAGATACGCAGTATTTT | CAWSVLYGTDTQYF
- | TRBJ2-1 | TRBV15 | few | TGTGCCACCAGCATATTGAGATCAGGCTCCTACAATGAGCAGTTCTTC | CATSILRSGSYNEQFF
- | TRBJ2-3 | TRBV4-3 | - | TGCGCCAGCAGCCAAGGAACTAGTGAAGATACGCAGTATTTT | CASSQGTSEDTQYF
TRBD1 | TRBJ2-2 | TRBV18 | - | TGTGCCAGCTCACCGACAGGGGCCGGGAACACCGGGGAGCTGTTTTTT | CASSPTGAGNTGELFF
- | TRBJ2-2 | TRBV2 | - | TGTGCCAGCAGTGCGAGCACTAGTTCTCCCGGGGAGCTGTTTTTT | CASSASTSSPGELFF
- | TRBJ2-1 | TRBV6-5 | once | TGTGCCAGCAGAGGGGCAGCAGACCATGAGCAGTTCTTC | CASRGAADHEQFF
- | TRBJ1-2 | TRBV6-1 | - | TGTGCCAGCAGTAGAGCAGCAGGGGACGACTATGGCTACACCTTC | CASSRAAGDDYGYTF
- | TRBJ1-1 | TRBV6-1 | - | TGTGCCAGCGGGGAGGGGGAAGCTTTCTTT | CASGEGEAFF
TRBD1 | TRBJ2-7 | TRBV30 | - | TGTGCCTGGACCGCGAGGGACAGGGTTTACGAGCAGTACTTC | CAWTARDRVYEQYF
- | TRBJ1-4 | TRBV7-2 | - | TGTGCCAGCAGCTTAAATGTGGGGGAGGGTGAAAAACTGTTTTTT | CASSLNVGEGEKLFF
- | TRBJ2-2 | TRBV6-5 | - | TGTGGGAGCGGGCCCGACACCGGGGAGCTGTTTTTT | CGSGPDTGELFF
TRBD2 | TRBJ2-1 | TRBV7-9 | few | TGTGCCAGCAGCAAGGGGACTAGCGGGGTAGGGAACAATGAGCAGTTCTTC | CASSKGTSGVGNNEQFF
TRBD1 | TRBJ2-2 | TRBV11-1 | - | TGTGCCAGCAGCCCCGGACAGGTCTCAAGCTACACCGGGGAGCTGTTTTTT | CASSPGQVSSYTGELFF
- | TRBJ2-7 | TRBV11-2 | - | TGTGCCAGCAGCGGGCGACAGGGAGGTTACGAGCAGTACTTC | CASSGRQGGYEQYF
- | TRBJ1-5 | TRBV30 | - | TGTGCCTGGAGCGTAGGGAGCCGCAATCAGCCCCAGCATTTT | CAWSVGSRNQPQHF
TRBD1 | TRBJ2-2 | TRBV2 | - | TGTGCCAGCAGTGACTTGGACAGGGGGCTGGAAACCGGGGAGCTGTTTTTT | CASSDLDRGLETGELFF
TRBD1 | TRBJ1-2 | TRBV10-3 | - | TGTGCCATCAAAGGCCAGGGGGTATTGAGGGATGGCTACACCTTC | CAIKGQGVLRDGYTF
- | TRBJ1-5 | TRBV27 | - | TGTGCCAGCAGGGTAGGTCAGGGCAATCAGCCCCAGCATTTT | CASRVGQGNQPQHF
- | TRBJ2-1 | TRBV9 | - | TGTGCCAGCAGCGTAGGTGGCTCCTCCATTACGCATGAGCAGTTCTTC | CASSVGGSSITHEQFF
- | TRBJ1-2 | TRBV29-1 | - | TGCAGCGTTGTGGTTTTGACGGGGAGCTACACCTTC | CSVVVLTGSYTF
- | TRBJ2-5 | TRBV5-5 | - | TGTGCCAGCGACCTAGGGGCAGGGGGGGAGACCCAGTACTTC | CASDLGAGGETQYF
TRBD1 | TRBJ2-3 | TRBV30 | - | TGTGCCTGGTGCCGGGACAGGGGAACAGATACGCAGTATTTT | CAWCRDRGTDTQYF
- | TRBJ1-5 | TRBV4-1 | - | TGCGCCAGCAGTCAGGGGTTAAGACAGCCCCAGCATTTT | CASSQGLRQPQHF
TRBD1 | TRBJ2-2 | TRBV29-1 | - | TGCAGCGTTCGGACAGGGGGGATCGGGGAGCTGTTTTTT | CSVRTGGIGELFF
- | TRBJ1-3 | TRBV25-1 | few | TGTGCCAGCAGTGAAACGAGATTCTCTGGAAACACCATATATTTT | CASSETRFSGNTIYF
- | TRBJ2-3 | TRBV6-1 | - | TGTGCCAGCAGTGAATATGTAGATACGCAGTATTTT | CASSEYVDTQYF
TRBD1 | TRBJ1-2 | TRBV6-5 | - | TGTGCCAGCAGTTCAGGGGGCTCCAACTATGGCTACACCTTC | CASSSGGSNYGYTF
TRBD1 | TRBJ2-7 | TRBV5-1 | - | TGCGCCAGCAGCCGACGAGGGGGCGAGGACGAGCAGTACTTC | CASSRRGGEDEQYF
TRBD1 | TRBJ1-1 | TRBV11-2 | once | TGTGCCAGCAGCTTCACGGGACAGGGCGGAGAGGCTTTCTTT | CASSFTGQGGEAFF
- | TRBJ2-7 | TRBV7-2 | - | TGTGCCAGCAACCTGGGCGGGTATAGCTCCTACGAGCAGTACTTC | CASNLGGYSSYEQYF
- | TRBJ1-2 | TRBV6-5 | once | TGTGCCAGCAGTACTAGGGGACTTCCCCAACGGGGCTACACCTTC | CASSTRGLPQRGYTF
- | TRBJ2-1 | TRBV6-5 | - | TGTGCCAGCAGCCGACGGGACTTCACTAATGAGCAGTTCTTC | CASSRRDFTNEQFF
TRBD1 | TRBJ2-1 | TRBV27 | - | TGTGCCAGCAGTCTAGGGACAGGCGTACTAAATGAGCAGTTCTTC | CASSLGTGVLNEQFF
- | TRBJ1-1 | TRBV27 | - | TGTGCCAGCAGTTTGGCAGGGCTCAACACTGAAGCTTTCTTT | CASSLAGLNTEAFF
- | TRBJ2-5 | TRBV27 | - | TGTGCCAGCAGTTTATTCAAATCGGGGTACCAAGAGACCCAGTACTTC | CASSLFKSGYQETQYF
- | TRBJ2-1 | TRBV27 | - | TGTGCCAGCAGTTTATACAACTCCTACAATGAGCAGTTCTTC | CASSLYNSYNEQFF
TRBD1 | TRBJ2-1 | TRBV7-3 | - | TGTGCCAGCAGCTTCGTCCCGGGACAGGGGGGGCAGTACTACAATGAGCAGTTCTTC | CASSFVPGQGGQYYNEQFF
- | TRBJ1-1 | TRBV11-3 | - | TGTGCCAGCAGCTTAGAAGTCTACGGGGGGCGAGTGAACACTGAAGCTTTCTTT | CASSLEVYGGRVNTEAFF
TRBD2 | TRBJ2-3 | TRBV19 | - | TGTGCCAGTCAATCCCGGGAGGCAGATACGCAGTATTTT | CASQSREADTQYF
TRBD1 | TRBJ2-5 | TRBV5-6 | - | TGTGCCAGCAGCCTCGGACAGGGGGGAGAGACCCAGTACTTC | CASSLGQGGETQYF
- | TRBJ2-3 | TRBV11-3 | - | TGTGCCAGCAGCCTCGGGCCTGCTGAGGGAGATACGCAGTATTTT | CASSLGPAEGDTQYF
- | TRBJ2-5 | TRBV18 | - | TGTGCCAGCTCTAGGGACTTCCAAGAGACCCAGTACTTC | CASSRDFQETQYF
TRBD1 | TRBJ2-2 | TRBV19 | - | TGTGCCAGTACCCCCATCGGACAGGGAAGCACCGGGGAGCTGTTTTTT | CASTPIGQGSTGELFF
TRBD2 | TRBJ2-1 | TRBV19 | - | TGTGCCAGTAGTATACCTCTCACTAGCGGGAGAGTGGGAGACAATGAGCAGTTCTTC | CASSIPLTSGRVGDNEQFF
TRBD1 | TRBJ2-7 | TRBV27 | - | TGTGCCAGCAGTTTATCGTGGGGGACAGGTAACTACGAGCAGTACTTC | CASSLSWGTGNYEQYF
- | TRBJ2-3 | TRBV29-1 | few | TGCAGCGTTGAAATACAGACAGATACGCAGTATTTT | CSVEIQTDTQYF
TRBD2 | TRBJ2-5 | TRBV30 | - | TGTGCCTGGAGTGTACATTTAGCGGGAGACCAACCTACCTACCAAGAGACCCAGTACTTC | CAWSVHLAGDQPTYQETQYF
- | TRBJ2-1 | TRBV11-1 | - | TGTGCCAGCAGCCTAAAGAGAAATGAGCAGTTCTTC | CASSLKRNEQFF
- | TRBJ1-5 | TRBV10-1 | - | TGCGCCAGCAGCCCTAATTTAAATCAGCCCCAGCATTTT | CASSPNLNQPQHF
- | TRBJ2-7 | TRBV11-3 | - | TGTGCCAGCAGCTTACGTCCGGACAGCGCCTACGAGCAGTACTTC | CASSLRPDSAYEQYF
- | TRBJ1-2 | TRBV2 | once | TGTGCCAGCAGCGGAACAGGGACCTATGGCTACACCTTC | CASSGTGTYGYTF
TRBD1 | TRBJ1-2 | TRBV5-4 | - | TGTGCCAGCAGCTTGGGTGTCGGACAGGGGGCCAATGGCTACACCTTC | CASSLGVGQGANGYTF
TRBD1 | TRBJ1-2 | TRBV6-5 | - | TGTGCCAGCAGTGCCCAGGGGGCCTACTATGGCTACACCTTC | CASSAQGAYYGYTF